This T cell receptor (beta chain) comes out of a study of blood T cell repertoires in COVID-19. For the study at large: Researchers got acute and convalescent COVID-19 samples from the United States, Italy and Spain. The cDNA or gDNA used as material had been derived from T cells, B-cell-depleted T cells, or PBMCs.

The germline V and J ends were trimmed by 2 bases and 4 bases, with 12 bases remaining between them. Germline V gene lookup returns CDR1 LNHDA and CDR2 SQIVND (reference sequence). The CDR3 extends over 15 amino acids. Study processing details: Amplification from reference gene primers served as the basis for estimated nucleated cell counts. The assay was immunoSEQ multiplex PCR, and TCRdb's table has in-frame clones only and misses some. V, J and clone size derive from that table, while D and trimming were established from the DNA sequence. The sample yields more than 85,000 clones, more than 75% seen once.

The receptor comes from a man aged 80 or over with acute or convalescent COVID-19. V usage is TRBV19 and J usage is TRBJ1-5; TRBD1 might be the D (5 bases). Material: peripheral blood. In nucleotides, the CDR3 is TGTGCCAGTAGTATATTAGGACACACTAATCAGCCCCAGCATTTT. Translation gives CASSILGHTNQPQHF.